These 2 T cell receptor beta chains share one sample of origin, sequenced in a study of T cell responses to AZD1222 COVID-19 vaccine. The repertoire was sequenced with immunoSEQ multiplex PCR; TCRdb's copy has only in-frame clones and lacks some. The sample has 110,000 to 150,000 clones, 80% to 90% seen once. Sequenced here: peripheral blood, sampled on day 0 of AZD1222 vaccination. The receptor set was obtained from an adult in good health.

This sequence joins TRBV3-1 (or the pseudogene TRBV3-2) and TRBJ2-2, with a tentative D call TRBD1 (5 bases). CDR1 is LGHDT, CDR2 YNNKEL, per germline (reference sequence). V lost 1 base, J lost 5 bases, and 5 bases lay in between. The CDR3 runs 13 residues. The CDR3 sequence is CASSQGQTGELFF. The CDR3 region has the DNA TGTGCCAGCAGCCAAGGACAGACCGGGGAGCTGTTTTTT.

The V call is TRBV2, the J call TRBJ1-1; D call uncertain. V dropped 2 bases and J dropped 0 bases, with 7 bases sitting between them. This CDR3 has 14 amino acids. In germline, CDR1 is SNHLY, CDR2 FYNNEI. The CDR3 nucleotides read TGTGCCAGCAGTGAATACGGGTTGAACACTGAAGCTTTCTTT. Translating it yields CASSEYGLNTEAFF.